This T cell receptor beta chain was found in a study of blood T cell repertoires in COVID-19. CDR3 length equals 16 residues. Deletions cut 4 bases from V and 6 bases from J, with 20 bases between. Germline V gene lookup returns CDR1 SGHNT and CDR2 YYREEE (reference sequence). In Seattle, patients joined the study during active infection and were tracked longitudinally. Original processing methods: Amplification of reference gene primers was used by the study to estimate nucleated cell counts. Sequencing was performed with immunoSEQ multiplex PCR; in TCRdb, only in-frame clones are kept and a portion is missing. V and J calls and clone size are copied from that table; D and trimming were computed from the DNA. The repertoire holds approximately 500,000 clones, with 85% to 90% as singletons.

The chain is built from TRBV5-4 and TRBJ2-1; D may be TRBD2 (7 bases). The sample was peripheral blood. The sequence was collected from a woman between 50 and 59 years old with COVID-19, enrolled during active disease. The CDR3 region is CASSRGALGDSNEQFF. Written as DNA, the CDR3 is TGTGCCAGCAGCCGGGGGGCCCTGGGGGACTCCAATGAGCAGTTCTTC.